Given below is one T cell receptor (beta chain) in context. The record originates from a study of T cell changes during pregnancy in multiple sclerosis. CDR1 is MNHNY, CDR2 SVGAGI, per germline (reference sequence). The CDR3 has 16 residues. Between the trimmed V and J ends, which lost 7 bases and 3 bases, there was a span of 21 bases. The repertoire was sequenced with immunoSEQ multiplex PCR; TCRdb's copy has only in-frame clones and lacks some. The table lists about 58,000 clones, less than 95% of them singletons. The V and J genes are TRBV6-6 and TRBJ1-1, with D perhaps matching TRBD1 (5 bases). The sequence was obtained from a female donor in good health, enrolled as a control in a pregnancy study. This specimen was CD4+ T cells from peripheral blood mononuclear cells, taken after pregnancy. DNA for the CDR3: TGTGCCAGCACCCGCCGGGGGGGGTCCGGCCACACTGAAGCTTTCTTT. Its protein product is CASTRRGGSGHTEAFF.